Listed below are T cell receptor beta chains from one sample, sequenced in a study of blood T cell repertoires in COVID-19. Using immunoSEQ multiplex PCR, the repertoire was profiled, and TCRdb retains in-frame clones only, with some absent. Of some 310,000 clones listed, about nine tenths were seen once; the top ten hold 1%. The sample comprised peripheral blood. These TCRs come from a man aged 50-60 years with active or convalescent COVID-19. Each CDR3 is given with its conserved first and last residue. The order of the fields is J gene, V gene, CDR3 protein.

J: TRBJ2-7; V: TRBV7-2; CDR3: CASSFYAYEQYF
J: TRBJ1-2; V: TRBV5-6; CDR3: CASTLGYRGSNYGYTF
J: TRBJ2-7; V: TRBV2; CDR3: CATRTLAASYEQYF
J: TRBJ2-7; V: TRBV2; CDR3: CASSDQAGGPGYEQYF
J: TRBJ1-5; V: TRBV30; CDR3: CAWSVGGDQPQHF
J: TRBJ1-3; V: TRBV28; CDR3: CASRTGPFSGNTIYF
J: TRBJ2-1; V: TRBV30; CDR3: CAWSASGSWQFF
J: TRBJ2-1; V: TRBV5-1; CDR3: CASSFGDWAYNEQFF
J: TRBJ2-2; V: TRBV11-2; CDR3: CASSPGTSVEGGELFF
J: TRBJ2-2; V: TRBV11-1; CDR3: CASSRDSYTGELFF
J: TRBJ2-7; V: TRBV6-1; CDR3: CASSERSWGQLYEQYF
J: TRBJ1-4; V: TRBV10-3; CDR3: CAISESARAEKLFF
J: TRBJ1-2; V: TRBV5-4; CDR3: CASSSTLGQGFGYTF
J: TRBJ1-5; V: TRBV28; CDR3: CASSSFSRGPSNQPQHF
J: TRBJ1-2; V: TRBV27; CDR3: CASSLSSSGGYTF
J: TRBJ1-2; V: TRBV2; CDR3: CASSESRTNYGYTF
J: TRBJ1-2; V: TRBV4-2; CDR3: CASSLAPGQGQNYGYTF
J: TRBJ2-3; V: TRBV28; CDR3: CASSYPWAGDFRSPDTQYF
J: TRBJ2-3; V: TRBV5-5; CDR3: CASSLAPLAGRTDTQYF
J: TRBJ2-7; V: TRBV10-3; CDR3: CAITDSEGSYEQYF
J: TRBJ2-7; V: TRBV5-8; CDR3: CASSLGQADSYEQYF
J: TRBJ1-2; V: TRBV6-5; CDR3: CASSDSSYGYTF
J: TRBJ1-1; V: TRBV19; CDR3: CASTPFLMNTEAFF
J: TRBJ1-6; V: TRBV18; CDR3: CASSHGQGRDISPLHF
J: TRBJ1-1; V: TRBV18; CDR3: CASSPLQGILNTEAFF
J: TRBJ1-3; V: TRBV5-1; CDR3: CASSLGIRQASGNTIYF
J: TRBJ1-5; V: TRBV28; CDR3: CASRIDRATNQPQHF
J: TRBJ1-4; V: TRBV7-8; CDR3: CASSFSQGARGEKLFF
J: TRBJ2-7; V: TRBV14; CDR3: CASSQVWTGRYEQYF
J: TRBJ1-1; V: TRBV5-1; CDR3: CASSLGAGLATEAFF
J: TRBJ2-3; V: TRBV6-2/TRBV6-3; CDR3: CASSYPGQGRNTQYF
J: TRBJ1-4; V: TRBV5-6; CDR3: CASSLTLQQGKLFF
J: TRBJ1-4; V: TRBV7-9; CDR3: CASSLSQGATEKLFF
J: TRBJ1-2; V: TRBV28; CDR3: CASSFQGYGYTF
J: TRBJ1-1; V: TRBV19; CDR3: CASSPRGTGGNTEAFF
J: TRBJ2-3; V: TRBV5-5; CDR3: CASSANRVGEDTQYF
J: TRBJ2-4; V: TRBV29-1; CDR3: CSVERGQGQNIQYF
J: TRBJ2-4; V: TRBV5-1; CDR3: CASSRAGADDDIQYF
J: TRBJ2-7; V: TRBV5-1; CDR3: CASSSIAGADEQYF
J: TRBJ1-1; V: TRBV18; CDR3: CASSPRSKGENTEAFF
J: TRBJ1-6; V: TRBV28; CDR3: CASSSRHDSPLHF
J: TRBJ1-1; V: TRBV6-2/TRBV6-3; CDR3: CASSYRRGNTEAFF
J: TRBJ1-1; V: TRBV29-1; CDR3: CSVQRGSDAFF
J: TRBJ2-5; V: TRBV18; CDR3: CASSRGQGSETQYF
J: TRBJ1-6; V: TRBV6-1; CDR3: CASSEVGQGYSPLHF
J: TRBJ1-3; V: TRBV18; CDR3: CASSPRQGVDTIYF
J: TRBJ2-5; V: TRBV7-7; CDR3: CASSSSGVQETQYF
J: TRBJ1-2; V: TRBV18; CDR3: CASSRYREGYTF
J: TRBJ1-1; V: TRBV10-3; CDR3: CAISGSQTGGLGAFF
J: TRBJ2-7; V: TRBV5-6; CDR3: CASRLAGKYSYEQYF
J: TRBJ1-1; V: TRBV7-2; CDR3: CASSLGGGTPGGAFF
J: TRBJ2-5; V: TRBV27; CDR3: CASSPPGTGVSYQETQYF
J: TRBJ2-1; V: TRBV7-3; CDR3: CASSSKGAGYNEQFF
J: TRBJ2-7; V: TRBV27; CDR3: CASSLSTTLGLYEQYF
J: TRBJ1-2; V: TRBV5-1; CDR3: CASSRGGGGEEGGYTF
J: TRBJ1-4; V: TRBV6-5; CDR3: CASSYSVSLSHEKLFF